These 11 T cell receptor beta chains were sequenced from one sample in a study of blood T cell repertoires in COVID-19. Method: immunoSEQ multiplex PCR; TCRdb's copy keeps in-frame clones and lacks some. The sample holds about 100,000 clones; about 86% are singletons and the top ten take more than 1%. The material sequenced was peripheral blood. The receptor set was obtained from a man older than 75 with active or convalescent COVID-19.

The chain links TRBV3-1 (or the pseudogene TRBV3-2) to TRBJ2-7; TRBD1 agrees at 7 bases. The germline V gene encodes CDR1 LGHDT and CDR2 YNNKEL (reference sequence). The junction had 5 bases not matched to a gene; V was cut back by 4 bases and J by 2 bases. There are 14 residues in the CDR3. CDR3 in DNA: TGTGCCAGCAGCCCACAGGGGCTTCCCTACGAGCAGTACTTC. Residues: CASSPQGLPYEQYF.

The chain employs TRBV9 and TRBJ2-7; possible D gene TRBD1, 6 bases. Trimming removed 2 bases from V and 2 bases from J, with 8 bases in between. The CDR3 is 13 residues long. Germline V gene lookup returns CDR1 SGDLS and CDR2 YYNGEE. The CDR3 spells CASSVGQTYEQYF. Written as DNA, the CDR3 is TGTGCCAGCAGCGTTGGACAGACCTACGAGCAGTACTTC.

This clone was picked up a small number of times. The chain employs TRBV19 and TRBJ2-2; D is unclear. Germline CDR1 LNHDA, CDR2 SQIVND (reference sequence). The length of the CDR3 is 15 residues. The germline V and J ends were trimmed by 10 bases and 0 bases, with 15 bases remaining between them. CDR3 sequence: CATATSFANTGELFF. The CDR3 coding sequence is TGTGCCACCGCGACTTCGTTCGCGAACACCGGGGAGCTGTTTTTT.

CDR3 nucleotide sequence: TGTGCCAGCTCACCAGAGTCTGAGTATCAGCCCCAGCATTTT. This translates into CASSPESEYQPQHF. V and J are TRBV18 and TRBJ1-5; D is unresolved. V was trimmed by 2 bases and J by 5 bases, leaving 10 bases between them. CDR1 is KGHSH, CDR2 LQKENI, per germline. This CDR3 is 14 amino acids long.

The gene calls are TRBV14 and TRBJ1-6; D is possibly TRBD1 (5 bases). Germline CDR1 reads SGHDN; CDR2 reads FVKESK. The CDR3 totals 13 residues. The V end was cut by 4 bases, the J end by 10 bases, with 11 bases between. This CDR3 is CASSLEGRSPLHF. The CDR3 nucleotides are TGTGCCAGCAGCCTGGAGGGGCGGTCACCCCTCCACTTT.

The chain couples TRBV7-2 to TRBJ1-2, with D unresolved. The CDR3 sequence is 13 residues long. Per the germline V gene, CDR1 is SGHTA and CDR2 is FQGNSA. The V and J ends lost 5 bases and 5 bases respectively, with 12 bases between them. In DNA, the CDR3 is TGTGCCAGCAGCCCACCCTCGGGGTATGGCTACACCTTC. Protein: CASSPPSGYGYTF. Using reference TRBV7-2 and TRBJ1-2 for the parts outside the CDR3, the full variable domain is GAGVSQSPSNKVTEKGKDVELRCDPISGHTALYWYRQSLGQGLEFLIYFQGNSAPDKSGLPSDRFSAERTGGSVSTLTIQRTQQEDSAVYLCASSPPSGYGYTFGSGTRLTVV.

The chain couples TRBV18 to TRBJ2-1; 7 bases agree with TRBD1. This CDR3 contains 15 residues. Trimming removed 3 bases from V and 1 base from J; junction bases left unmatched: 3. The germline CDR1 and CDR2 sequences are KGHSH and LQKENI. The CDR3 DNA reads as TGTGCCAGCTCACCCCGGGGACAGTCCTACAATGAGCAGTTCTTC. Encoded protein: CASSPRGQSYNEQFF.

CDR3 amino acids: CASSRGQGANEQFF. CDR3 bases: TGTGCCAGCTCACGGGGACAGGGGGCGAATGAGCAGTTCTTC. This chain uses TRBV18 with TRBJ2-1; 12 nucleotides line up with TRBD1. Germline V gene data show CDR1 as KGHSH and CDR2 as LQKENI. V was pared by 4 bases and J by 7 bases, with 2 bases of the junction left unmatched. The CDR3 is 14 residues long.

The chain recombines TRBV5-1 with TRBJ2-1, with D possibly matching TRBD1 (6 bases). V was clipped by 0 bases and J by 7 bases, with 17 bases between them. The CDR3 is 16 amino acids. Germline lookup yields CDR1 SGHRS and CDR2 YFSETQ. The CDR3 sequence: CASSLDARGRGNEQFF. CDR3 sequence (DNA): TGCGCCAGCAGCTTGGATGCCAGGGGTAGGGGGAATGAGCAGTTCTTC.

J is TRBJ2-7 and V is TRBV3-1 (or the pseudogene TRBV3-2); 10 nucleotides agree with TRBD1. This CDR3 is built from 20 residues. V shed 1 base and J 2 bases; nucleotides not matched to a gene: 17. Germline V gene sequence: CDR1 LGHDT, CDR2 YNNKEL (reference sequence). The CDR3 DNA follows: TGTGCCAGCAGCCAAGTCCCGGGACAGGGGTACGGGGGGAGTCCCTACGAGCAGTACTTC. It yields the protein CASSQVPGQGYGGSPYEQYF.

The CDR3 DNA reads as TGTGCCAGCAGTTACAGGGGGCGCGGCTACACCTTC. Translating gives CASSYRGRGYTF. The V gene is TRBV12-3 or TRBV12-4, the J gene TRBJ1-2; 9 nucleotides align to TRBD1. V trimming: 4 bases; J trimming: 8 bases; junction bases outside the gene matches: 2. The CDR3 contains 12 residues.